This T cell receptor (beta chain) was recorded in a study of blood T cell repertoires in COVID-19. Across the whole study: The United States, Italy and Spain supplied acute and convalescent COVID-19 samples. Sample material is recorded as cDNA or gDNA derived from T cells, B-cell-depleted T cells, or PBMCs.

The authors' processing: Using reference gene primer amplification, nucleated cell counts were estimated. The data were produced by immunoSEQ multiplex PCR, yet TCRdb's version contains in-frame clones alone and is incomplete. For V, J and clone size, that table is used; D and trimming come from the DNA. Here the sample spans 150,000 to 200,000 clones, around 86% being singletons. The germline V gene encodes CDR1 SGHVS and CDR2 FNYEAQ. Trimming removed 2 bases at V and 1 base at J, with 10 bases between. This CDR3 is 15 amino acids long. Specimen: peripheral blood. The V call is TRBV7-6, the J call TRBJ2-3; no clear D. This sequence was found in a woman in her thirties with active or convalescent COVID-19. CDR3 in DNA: TGTGCCAGCAGCTTAACCATTGAGGGCACAGATACGCAGTATTTT. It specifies CASSLTIEGTDTQYF.